The text below deals with one TCR beta chain. These data originate in a study of technical replicates of blood from a handful of donors. Assay used: immunoSEQ multiplex PCR; TCRdb lists only in-frame clones, some missing. Of over 85,000 clones listed, 95% to 96% are singletons. Germline V lookup: CDR1 MNHEY, CDR2 SVGAGI. The CDR3 has 13 residues. Between the trimmed V and J ends, which lost 6 bases and 1 base, there was a span of 8 bases. The sequence was collected from a human donor in good health. The rearrangement links TRBV6-5 to TRBJ2-3; D gene ambiguous. The sequencing input was T cells isolated from PBMCs. The CDR3 reads CASRPGGTDTQYF. CDR3 DNA sequence: TGTGCCAGCAGGCCCGGAGGCACAGATACGCAGTATTTT.